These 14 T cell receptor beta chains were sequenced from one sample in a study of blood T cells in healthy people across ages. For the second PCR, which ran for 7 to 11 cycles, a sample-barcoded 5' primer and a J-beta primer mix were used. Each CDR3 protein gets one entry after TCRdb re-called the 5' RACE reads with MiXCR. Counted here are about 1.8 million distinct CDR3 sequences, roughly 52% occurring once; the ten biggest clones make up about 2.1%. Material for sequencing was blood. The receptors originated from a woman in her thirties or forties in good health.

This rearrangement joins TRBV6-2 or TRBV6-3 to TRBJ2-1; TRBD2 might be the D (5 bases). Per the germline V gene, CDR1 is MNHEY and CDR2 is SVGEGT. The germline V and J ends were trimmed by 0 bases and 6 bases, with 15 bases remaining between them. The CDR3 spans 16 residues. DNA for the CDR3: TGTGCCAGCAGTTACTCAAGAGTAAGGGCGGGCAATGAGCAGTTCTTC. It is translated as CASSYSRVRAGNEQFF.

The CDR3 nucleotides read TGTGCCAGCAGTGACCCCGGAGGGGGCAATGAGCAGTTCTTC. Translation: CASSDPGGGNEQFF. The rearrangement links TRBV6-6 to TRBJ2-1, with D perhaps TRBD1 or TRBD2 (6 bases each). Germline V lookup: CDR1 MNHNY, CDR2 SVGAGI (reference sequence). V was trimmed by 5 bases and J by 6 bases, leaving 14 bases between them. This CDR3 has 14 residues.

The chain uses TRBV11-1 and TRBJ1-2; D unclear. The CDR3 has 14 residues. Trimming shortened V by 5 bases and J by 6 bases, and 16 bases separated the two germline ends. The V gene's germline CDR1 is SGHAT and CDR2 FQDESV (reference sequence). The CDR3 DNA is TGTGCCAGCAGCGGCCTCGCGGGTATCGATGGCTACACCTTC. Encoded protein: CASSGLAGIDGYTF.

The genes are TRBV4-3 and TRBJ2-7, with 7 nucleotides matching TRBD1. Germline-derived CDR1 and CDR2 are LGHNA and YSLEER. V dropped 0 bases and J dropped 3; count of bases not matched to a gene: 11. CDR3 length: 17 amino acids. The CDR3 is CASSQDFGTEFFYEQYF. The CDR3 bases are TGCGCCAGCAGCCAAGATTTCGGGACAGAATTTTTCTACGAGCAGTACTTC.

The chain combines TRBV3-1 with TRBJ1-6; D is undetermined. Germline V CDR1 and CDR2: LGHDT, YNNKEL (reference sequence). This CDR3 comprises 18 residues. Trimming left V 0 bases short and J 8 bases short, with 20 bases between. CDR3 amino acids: CASSQDLLAGNRDSPLHF. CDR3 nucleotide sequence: TGTGCCAGCAGCCAAGATCTCTTAGCGGGGAATCGGGATTCACCCCTCCACTTT. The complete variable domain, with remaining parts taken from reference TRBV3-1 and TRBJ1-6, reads DTAVSQTPKYLVTQMGNDKSIKCEQNLGHDTMYWYKQDSKKFLKIMFSYNNKELIINETVPNRFSPKSPDKAHLNLHINSLELGDSAVYFCASSQDLLAGNRDSPLHFGNGTRLTVT.

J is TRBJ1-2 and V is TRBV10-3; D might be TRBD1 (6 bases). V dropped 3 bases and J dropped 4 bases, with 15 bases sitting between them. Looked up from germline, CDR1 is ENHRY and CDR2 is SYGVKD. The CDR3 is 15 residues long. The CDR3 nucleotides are TGTGCCATCAGTGAACGGGGGGGCTTAGGCTATGGCTACACCTTC. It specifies CAISERGGLGYGYTF.

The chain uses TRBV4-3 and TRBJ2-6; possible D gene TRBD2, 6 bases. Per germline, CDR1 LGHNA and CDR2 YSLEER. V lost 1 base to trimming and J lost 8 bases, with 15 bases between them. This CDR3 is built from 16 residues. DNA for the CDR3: TGCGCCAGCAGCCAAGGTCACCCTGGGGGGACCAACGTCCTGACTTTC. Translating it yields CASSQGHPGGTNVLTF.

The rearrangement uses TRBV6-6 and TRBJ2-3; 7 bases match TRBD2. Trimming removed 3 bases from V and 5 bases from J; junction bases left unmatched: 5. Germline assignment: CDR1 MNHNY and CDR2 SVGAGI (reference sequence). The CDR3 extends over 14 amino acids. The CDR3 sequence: CASSYSREGDTQYF. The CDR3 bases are TGTGCCAGCAGTTATTCCAGGGAGGGAGATACGCAGTATTTT.

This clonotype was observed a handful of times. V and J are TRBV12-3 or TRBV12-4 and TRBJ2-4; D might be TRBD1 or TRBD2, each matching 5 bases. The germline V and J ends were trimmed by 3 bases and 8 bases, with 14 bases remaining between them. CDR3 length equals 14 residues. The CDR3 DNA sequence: TGTGCCAGCAGTTTTTTAATGGGGACGGACATTCAGTACTTC. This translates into CASSFLMGTDIQYF.

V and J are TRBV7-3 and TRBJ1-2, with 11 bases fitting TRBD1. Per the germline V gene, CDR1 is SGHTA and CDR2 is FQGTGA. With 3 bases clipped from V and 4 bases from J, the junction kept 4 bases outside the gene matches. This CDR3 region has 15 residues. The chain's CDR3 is CASSLGQGDIYGYTF. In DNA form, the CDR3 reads TGTGCCAGCAGCTTGGGACAGGGGGATATCTATGGCTACACCTTC.

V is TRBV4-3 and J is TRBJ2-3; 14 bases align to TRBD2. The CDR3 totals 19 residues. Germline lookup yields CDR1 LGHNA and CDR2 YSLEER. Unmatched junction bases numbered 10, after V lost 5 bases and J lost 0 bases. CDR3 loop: CASSSTGTSGGTSTDTQYF. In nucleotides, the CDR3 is TGCGCCAGCAGCTCTACCGGGACTAGCGGGGGAACTAGCACAGATACGCAGTATTTT.

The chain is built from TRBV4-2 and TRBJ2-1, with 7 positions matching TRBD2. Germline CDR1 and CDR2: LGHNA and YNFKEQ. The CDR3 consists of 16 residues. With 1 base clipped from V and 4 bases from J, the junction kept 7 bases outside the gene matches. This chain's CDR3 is CASSQGPGLSYNEQFF. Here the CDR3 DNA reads TGTGCCAGCAGCCAAGGACCGGGACTATCATACAATGAGCAGTTCTTC.

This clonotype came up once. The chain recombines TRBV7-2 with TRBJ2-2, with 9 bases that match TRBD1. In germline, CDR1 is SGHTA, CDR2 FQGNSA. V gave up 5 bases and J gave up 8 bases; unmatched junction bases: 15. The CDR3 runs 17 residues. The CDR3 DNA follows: TGTGCCAGCAGCGCAGGAGGGACAGGGCGATTATGGGGGGAGCTGTTTTTT. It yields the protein CASSAGGTGRLWGELFF.

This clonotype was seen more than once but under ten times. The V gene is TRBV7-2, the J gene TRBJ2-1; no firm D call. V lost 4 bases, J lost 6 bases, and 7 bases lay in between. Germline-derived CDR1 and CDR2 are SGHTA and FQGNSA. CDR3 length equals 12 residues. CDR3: CASSSVGNEQFF. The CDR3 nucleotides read TGTGCCAGCAGCTCGGTCGGCAATGAGCAGTTCTTC.